This passage covers 23 T cell receptor beta chains from one sample sequenced in a study of CD8 T cells in ankylosing spondylitis. No antigen has been identified for these receptors. The study's findings and limits: A TCR beta motif of fewer than ten highly homologous variants appeared characteristic of ankylosing spondylitis blood.

TCRdb reanalysed the 5' RACE reads using MiXCR and keeps one entry per CDR3 protein. Of about 450,000 distinct CDR3 sequences listed, roughly 26% are singletons. Sequences were obtained from blood, either unsorted or a sorted T cell fraction (not recorded which). Receptors were obtained from a male donor with ankylosing spondylitis.

This clonotype was seen more than once but under ten times. The CDR3 here is CASSEVLLFGVAEAFF. The CDR3 DNA reads TGTGCCAGCAGTGAAGTACTTTTGTTTGGGGTAGCTGAAGCTTTCTTT. The rearrangement links TRBV6-1 to TRBJ1-1; D gene ambiguous. The ends were cut back, 1 base at V and 6 bases at J, with 18 bases in the middle. The CDR3 extends over 16 amino acids. Germline V CDR1 and CDR2: MNHNS, SASEGT.

This clonotype has just a few counts. This chain links TRBV20-1 with TRBJ1-5; the match to TRBD1 covers 9 bases. Trimming took 4 bases from V and 7 from J; bases not matched to a gene: 8. This CDR3 region has 14 residues. Germline values: CDR1 DFQATT, CDR2 SNEGSKA (reference sequence). CDR3 residues: CSAKWDRERQPQHF. The CDR3 region has the DNA TGCAGTGCTAAATGGGACAGGGAACGACAGCCCCAGCATTTT.

In its sample, this clonotype was seen many times. The chain is built from TRBV12-3 or TRBV12-4 and TRBJ2-3; 11 nucleotides line up with TRBD2. After removal of 8 bases from V and 5 bases from J, the junction contained 9 bases not matched to a gene. The CDR3 consists of 15 residues. CDR3 in DNA: TGTGCCAGCTCCCCCGCTGGACTAGCGGGAGATACGCAGTATTTT. This encodes CASSPAGLAGDTQYF.

J is TRBJ2-2 and V is TRBV7-9; unclear D gene. Trimming shortened V by 4 bases and J by 6 bases, and 12 bases separated the two germline ends. The germline CDR1 and CDR2 sequences are SEHNR and FQNEAQ (reference sequence). The CDR3 is made up of 14 amino acids. Here the CDR3 DNA reads TGTGCCAGCAGCTCCCCGGAGAGGCCCGGGGAGCTGTTTTTT. It codes for CASSSPERPGELFF.

This chain links TRBV29-1 with TRBJ2-3, with TRBD1 as a possible D gene (6 bases). CDR3 length: 14 amino acids. With 8 bases removed from V and 0 bases from J, the gap between germline ends came to 15 bases. Germline CDR1 SQVTM, CDR2 ANQGSEA. The CDR3 sequence: CSTHNRVSTDTQYF. CDR3 coding DNA: TGCAGCACTCATAACAGGGTTAGCACAGATACGCAGTATTTT.

J is TRBJ2-7 and V is TRBV6-5, with 10 bases matching TRBD1. V gave up 7 bases and J gave up 5 bases; unmatched junction bases: 8. Germline CDR1 is MNHEY and CDR2 is SVGAGI. This CDR3 has 14 residues. DNA of the CDR3: TGTGCCAGCACTTCACGGGACAGGGGTGACGAGCAGTACGTC. It encodes CASTSRDRGDEQYV.

The genes are TRBV2 and TRBJ2-7, with 7 bases fitting TRBD2. After removal of 3 bases from V and 3 bases from J, the junction contained 11 bases not matched to a gene. The CDR3 spans 16 residues. Germline loops: CDR1 SNHLY, CDR2 FYNNEI. CDR3 sequence (DNA): TGTGCCAGCAGTGATAGGCCTAGCGGATATAACTACGAGCAGTACTTC. Residues: CASSDRPSGYNYEQYF.

This rearrangement joins TRBV11-3 to TRBJ2-1; D assignment may be TRBD1 or TRBD2 (5 bases each). This CDR3 is 14 amino acids long. Per the germline V gene, CDR1 is SGHNT and CDR2 is YENEEA. Between the trimmed V and J ends, which lost 5 bases and 5 bases, there was a span of 13 bases. The CDR3 reads CASSGGRTNNEQFF. CDR3 nucleotide sequence: TGTGCCAGCAGCGGGGGTAGGACGAACAATGAGCAGTTCTTC.

The sample holds a few counts of this clonotype. The chain employs TRBV4-2 and TRBJ1-5, with a possible D match to TRBD1 (5 bases). Per germline, CDR1 LGHNA and CDR2 YNFKEQ. Trimming cost V 4 bases and J 5 bases, with 24 bases left between them. The CDR3 sequence is 18 residues long. CDR3 loop: CASSPRGTSLGTDQPQHF. The CDR3 region has the DNA TGTGCCAGCAGCCCCAGAGGGACCTCCCTTGGAACCGATCAGCCCCAGCATTTT.

J is TRBJ2-7 and V is TRBV6-1, with D hard to call. Germline V CDR1 and CDR2: MNHNS, SASEGT. The CDR3 spans 16 residues. V dropped 4 bases and J dropped 1 base, with 17 bases sitting between them. CDR3 in DNA: TGTGCCAGCAGTGCCCGCCCGGTTGGCCTGTCCTACGAGCAGTACGTC. Translated: CASSARPVGLSYEQYV.

This chain connects TRBV12-3 or TRBV12-4 to TRBJ2-1, with 10 positions matching TRBD2. The trim removed 6 bases at V and 8 bases at J, leaving 16 bases unmatched. There are 17 residues in the CDR3. In DNA form, the CDR3 reads TGTGCCAGCAGCCATTCCCTGTTGGTAGCGGGAGGAGATGAGCAGTTCTTC. It encodes CASSHSLLVAGGDEQFF.

This chain connects TRBV4-1 to TRBJ2-1; D could derive from TRBD1 or TRBD2 (5 bases each). The CDR3 is made up of 16 amino acids. The ends were cut back, 6 bases at V and 4 bases at J, with 19 bases in the middle. The V gene's germline CDR1 is MGHRA and CDR2 YSYEKL. The CDR3 reads CASRPSGTGDYNEQFF. For the CDR3, the DNA is TGCGCCAGCAGACCTTCCGGGACCGGTGATTACAATGAGCAGTTCTTC.

The chain is built from TRBV15 and TRBJ2-3, with TRBD1 identical over 10 bases. The V and J ends lost 9 bases and 6 bases, in that order; junction bases with no gene match: 6. The germline CDR1 and CDR2 sequences are LNHNV and YYDKDF (reference sequence). The CDR3 sequence is 13 residues long. CDR3: CATRDRGRDTQYF. For the CDR3, the DNA is TGTGCCACACGGGACAGGGGACGCGATACGCAGTATTTT.

The chain joins TRBV7-8 to TRBJ1-3, with 9 bases that match TRBD1. CDR1 is SGHVS and CDR2 is FQNEAQ in the germline V gene. CDR3 length: 16 amino acids. Unmatched junction bases numbered 5, after V lost 5 bases and J lost 0 bases. CDR3 sequence reads: CASSRPGQGSGNTIYF. CDR3 nucleotide sequence: TGTGCCAGCAGCCGCCCGGGACAGGGCTCTGGAAACACCATATATTTT.

The J gene is TRBJ1-1, the V gene TRBV5-1, with 9 bases identical to TRBD1. The CDR3 runs 15 residues. Germline V gene sequence: CDR1 SGHRS, CDR2 YFSETQ. The J segment lost 4 bases and the V segment lost 5 bases, leaving 9 bases of the junction unmatched. The CDR3 region has the DNA TGCGCCAGCAGTATAAGGACAGGGGAAGGCACTGAAGCTTTCTTT. Amino acids: CASSIRTGEGTEAFF.

J is TRBJ1-3 and V is TRBV7-8; D possibly corresponds to TRBD1 (6 bases). This CDR3 spans 16 amino acids. Germline values: CDR1 SGHVS, CDR2 FQNEAQ. V gave up 3 bases and J gave up 0 bases, with 12 bases separating them. CDR3 loop: CASSFGGPDSGNTIYF. As DNA, the CDR3 is TGTGCCAGCAGCTTTGGGGGGCCCGACTCTGGAAACACCATATATTTT.

The rearrangement uses TRBV5-1 and TRBJ2-5; D uncertain. Between the trimmed V and J ends, which lost 4 bases and 0 bases, there was a span of 7 bases. The germline V gene encodes CDR1 SGHRS and CDR2 YFSETQ. The CDR3 extends over 13 amino acids. The DNA of the CDR3 is TGCGCCAGCAGCCACACGGACCAAGAGACCCAGTACTTC. Translating gives CASSHTDQETQYF.

This CDR3 is CATSDPSLAGEINEQFF. CDR3 DNA: TGTGCCACCAGTGACCCATCACTAGCGGGAGAGATCAATGAGCAGTTCTTC. The gene calls are TRBV24-1 and TRBJ2-1, with 11 bases lining up with TRBD2. Germline assignment: CDR1 KGHDR and CDR2 SFDVKD. This CDR3 comprises 17 residues. V trimming: 4 bases; J trimming: 6 bases; junction bases outside the gene matches: 10.

A few counts support this clonotype. The rearrangement links TRBV20-1 to TRBJ2-7, with D hard to call. V was clipped by 1 base and J by 4 bases, with 11 bases between them. Germline CDR1 DFQATT, CDR2 SNEGSKA (reference sequence). This CDR3 contains 13 residues. Here the CDR3 reads CSARGVHWYEQYF. The DNA of the CDR3 is TGCAGTGCTAGAGGGGTTCATTGGTACGAGCAGTACTTC.

The rearrangement joins TRBV9 to TRBJ2-1; TRBD2 might be the D (5 bases). Trimming took 3 bases from V and 4 from J, leaving 17 bases between them. The length of the CDR3 is 16 residues. Germline V gene lookup returns CDR1 SGDLS and CDR2 YYNGEE. CDR3 region: CASSGFLAPKYNEQFF. CDR3 sequence (DNA): TGTGCCAGCAGCGGATTTCTAGCCCCCAAATACAATGAGCAGTTCTTC.

CDR3: CASSEAGGRGGYTF. The CDR3 bases are TGTGCCAGCAGTGAAGCCGGGGGGAGAGGCGGCTACACCTTC. V usage is TRBV6-1 and J usage is TRBJ1-2, with D perhaps TRBD1 (5 bases). Per germline, CDR1 MNHNS and CDR2 SASEGT. V was shortened by 0 bases and J by 8 bases, with 13 bases between the two germline ends. The length of the CDR3 is 14 residues.

The V call is TRBV5-1, the J call TRBJ2-7, with a tentative D call TRBD1 (6 bases). V was shortened by 5 bases and J by 2 bases, with 17 bases between the two germline ends. The germline V gene has CDR1 SGHRS and CDR2 YFSETQ. The CDR3 has 15 amino acids. The CDR3 loop is CASRSGTPNAYEQYF. In DNA, the CDR3 is TGCGCCAGCAGGTCCGGGACACCGAATGCCTACGAGCAGTACTTC.

In this sample, this clonotype turned up once. The J gene is TRBJ1-3, the V gene TRBV4-1; 9 nucleotides line up with TRBD1. Germline V lookup: CDR1 MGHRA, CDR2 YSYEKL. The CDR3 runs to 17 residues. With V trimmed by 2 bases and J by 0 bases, 5 bases remained unmatched. The CDR3 bases are TGCGCCAGCAGCCAACGACAGGGGGGTATCTCTGGAAACACCATATATTTT. Translation: CASSQRQGGISGNTIYF.